This entry describes one T cell receptor (beta chain). The CDR3 is 15 residues long. Trimming pared 6 bases from V and 7 bases from J, leaving 19 bases between. Germline assignment: CDR1 SNHLY and CDR2 FYNNEI. Measured with immunoSEQ multiplex PCR; TCRdb has only the in-frame clones, and not every one. The data contain over 100,000 clones, about 89% of them singletons. This sample stems from a study of T cell responses to AZD1222 COVID-19 vaccine. The specimen comprised peripheral blood, sampled on day 0 of AZD1222 vaccination. The sequence was obtained from an adult in good health. The chain is built from TRBV2 and TRBJ1-5; the D is unclear. CDR3 DNA sequence: TGTGCCAGCAGACAAGGTGAGGGTAAAGGGCAGCCCCAGCATTTT. It specifies CASRQGEGKGQPQHF.